This TCR beta chain was recovered during a study of T-cell reconstitution after alpha-beta-depleted transplantation in children. In this sample, this clonotype turned up a few times. The CDR3 totals 17 residues. Germline trimming cut 0 bases from V and 3 bases from J; bases unmatched to any gene: 11. Per the germline V gene, CDR1 is LGHNA and CDR2 is YSLEER. TCRbeta library preparation incorporated unique molecular identifiers. TCRdb reanalysed the PCR reads using MiXCR and keeps one entry per CDR3 protein. The repertoire consists of approximately 430,000 distinct CDR3 sequences, with under 20% occurring once and the leading ten covering over 25%.

This sequence was found in a boy in the first two years of life who had a stem cell transplant for Wiskott-Aldrich syndrome, so the T cells may come from the graft donor. The genes are TRBV4-3 and TRBJ2-7, with 7 bases that match TRBD2. This sample comprised PBMCs, mostly from graft donor cells, obtained 360 days after TCRalphabeta/CD19-depleted stem cell transplant. CDR3 nucleotides: TGCGCCAGCAGCCAAGAGCCCTTGGCGGGAGCTGACTACGAGCAGTACTTC. This gives the protein CASSQEPLAGADYEQYF.